This TCR beta chain is from a study of cytomegalovirus exposure and HLA in healthy donors. This clone was counted a few times. What it binds is unknown. Researchers ran the PCR with 60 Vbeta and 13 Jbeta primers. The repertoire was sequenced with immunoSEQ multiplex PCR; TCRdb's copy has only in-frame clones and lacks some. The sample holds 110,000 to 150,000 clones, roughly two thirds seen once. Study-level findings and limits: Altogether, 150 to 200 TCR beta chains were recorded as cytomegalovirus-associated.

The receptor was isolated from a human donor in good health. Sequencing input: PBMCs.

The CDR3 DNA reads TGTGCCAGCAGTGAAGTGGGAGACCTGAACACCGGGGAGCTGTTTTTT. Its translation is CASSEVGDLNTGELFF. This chain joins TRBV6-1 and TRBJ2-2, with a weak D call TRBD2 (5 bases). Germline V gene lookup returns CDR1 MNHNS and CDR2 SASEGT. The CDR3 extends over 16 amino acids. V dropped 1 base and J dropped 1 base, with 10 bases sitting between them.